One and the same sample provided the 20 T cell receptor beta chains below, sequenced in a study of T cell changes during pregnancy in multiple sclerosis. TCRdb's copy holds only in-frame clones and misses some; the assay was immunoSEQ multiplex PCR. Seen here are tens of thousands of clones, around 93% observed once, and the top ten hold about 0.41%. The sample consisted of CD4+ T cells from peripheral blood mononuclear cells, taken in the second trimester of pregnancy. The source is a female donor with multiple sclerosis, enrolled in a pregnancy study.

V and J are TRBV10-1 and TRBJ1-2; maybe TRBD1 (6 bases). This CDR3 has 13 residues. The germline V and J ends were trimmed by 3 bases and 6 bases, with 11 bases remaining between them. Germline CDR1 WNHNN, CDR2 SYGVQD (reference sequence). The CDR3, as DNA: TGCGCCAGCAGTGAACAGGGTTACCATGGCTACACCTTC. Its protein is CASSEQGYHGYTF.

The chain has TRBV11-1 and TRBJ2-3; no firm D call. The V and J ends lost 7 bases and 3 bases respectively, with 14 bases between them. Per germline, CDR1 SGHAT and CDR2 FQDESV (reference sequence). CDR3 length: 14 amino acids. The CDR3 nucleotides read TGTGCCAGCACCTCGTCTAGACCTACAGATACGCAGTATTTT. Translating gives CASTSSRPTDTQYF.

The chain joins TRBV28 to TRBJ1-6; D gene ambiguous. Germline CDR1 reads MDHEN; CDR2 reads SYDVKM. The V gene lost 6 bases and the J gene lost 8 bases, with 14 bases spanning the gap. This CDR3 contains 14 residues. The DNA of the CDR3 is TGTGCCAGCAGGGCCAGGACTACATATTCACCCCTCCACTTT. Protein sequence: CASRARTTYSPLHF.

The chain uses TRBV19 and TRBJ2-3, with D unclear. V was trimmed by 1 base and J by 4 bases, leaving 3 bases between them. Germline-derived CDR1 and CDR2 are LNHDA and SQIVND (reference sequence). The CDR3 length is 12 residues. The CDR3 region has the DNA TGTGCCAGTAGTATAGCGTCAGATACGCAGTATTTT. Residues: CASSIASDTQYF.

In this sample, this clone turned up once. The rearrangement joins TRBV9 to TRBJ2-1; 13 nucleotides match TRBD2. This CDR3 comprises 15 residues. V shed 3 bases and J 6 bases; nucleotides not matched to a gene: 3. Per germline, CDR1 SGDLS and CDR2 YYNGEE. CDR3 amino acids: CASSEGTSGINEQFF. CDR3 bases: TGTGCCAGCAGCGAGGGGACTAGCGGGATCAATGAGCAGTTCTTC.

This clone appeared a single time. The chain combines TRBV13 with TRBJ1-2, with D possibly being TRBD1 (6 bases). Germline lookup yields CDR1 PRHDT and CDR2 FYEKMQ (reference sequence). The CDR3 contains 15 residues. V was cut by 5 bases and J by 3 bases, with 16 bases left in between. The CDR3 coding sequence is TGTGCCAGCAGCCGGGGGGCCAGGTCTCACTATGGCTACACCTTC. This encodes CASSRGARSHYGYTF.

V gene TRBV19 combines with J gene TRBJ2-2; tentative D call: TRBD2 (5 bases). The CDR3 is made up of 15 amino acids. Germline values: CDR1 LNHDA, CDR2 SQIVND (reference sequence). V gave up 3 bases and J gave up 2 bases, with 10 bases separating them. CDR3 amino acids: CASSMGSGNTGELFF. CDR3 bases: TGTGCCAGTAGTATGGGGAGCGGTAACACCGGGGAGCTGTTTTTT.

The chain links TRBV7-3 to TRBJ2-2; D may be TRBD1 (6 bases). CDR1 is SGHTA, CDR2 FQGTGA, per germline. Trimming pared 5 bases from V and 4 bases from J, leaving 17 bases between. This CDR3 spans 16 amino acids. The CDR3 nucleotides read TGTGCCAGCAGCCTACAGGGCCCCCGGGGCACCGGGGAGCTGTTTTTT. It translates to CASSLQGPRGTGELFF.

This clone was recorded only once. The CDR3 DNA follows: TGTGCCAGCAGGTCTCAGGGTCACTCTGGAAACACCATATATTTT. Residues: CASRSQGHSGNTIYF. This chain links TRBV7-9 with TRBJ1-3, with D tentatively TRBD1 (5 bases). The CDR3 length is 15 residues. Germline CDR1 is SEHNR and CDR2 is FQNEAQ (reference sequence). With 6 bases removed from V and 0 bases from J, the gap between germline ends came to 12 bases.

The chain joins TRBV2 to TRBJ2-5, with 7 bases matching TRBD2. The junction had 7 bases not matched to a gene; V was cut back by 7 bases and J by 5 bases. Germline V gene sequence: CDR1 SNHLY, CDR2 FYNNEI. This CDR3 has 13 residues. CDR3 protein: CASTRTRGETQYF. The DNA of the CDR3 is TGTGCCAGCACTCGGACTAGGGGTGAGACCCAGTACTTC.

The chain employs TRBV5-6 and TRBJ1-2; D may be TRBD1 (5 bases). V was clipped by 4 bases and J by 4 bases, with 14 bases between them. Germline assignment: CDR1 SGHDT and CDR2 YYEEEE. This CDR3 is 14 amino acids long. The CDR3 DNA is TGTGCCAGCAGCGACCAGGGTAGTGGCTATGGCTACACCTTC. Translation: CASSDQGSGYGYTF.

The chain has TRBV5-1 and TRBJ2-1; TRBD2 might be the D (6 bases). Germline V gene data show CDR1 as SGHRS and CDR2 as YFSETQ. Trimming removed 0 bases at V and 12 bases at J, with 22 bases between. This CDR3 has 16 residues. The CDR3 sequence is CASSLGPNVGGSVQFF. CDR3 DNA sequence: TGCGCCAGCAGCTTGGGGCCTAACGTTGGGGGGTCTGTGCAGTTCTTC.

The CDR3 here is CASSLAGDHNEQFF. CDR3 nucleotide sequence: TGTGCCAGCAGCCTAGCGGGAGATCACAATGAGCAGTTCTTC. J is TRBJ2-1 and V is TRBV6-5; 10 nucleotides align to TRBD2. CDR3 length: 14 residues. In germline, CDR1 is MNHEY, CDR2 SVGAGI. The junction had 4 bases not matched to a gene; V was cut back by 6 bases and J by 5 bases.

J is TRBJ1-1 and V is TRBV6-1; a weak D match, TRBD1 (5 bases). V lost 8 bases and J 3 bases, leaving 13 bases between the germline ends. The CDR3 contains 13 residues. CDR1 and CDR2 (germline): MNHNS, SASEGT. The CDR3 protein is CASVPGLYTEAFF. The CDR3 DNA is TGTGCCAGCGTACCGGGACTTTACACTGAAGCTTTCTTT.

This clone has a single count. This chain joins TRBV6-6 and TRBJ1-4; no clear D gene. The length of the CDR3 is 13 residues. Trimming shortened V by 7 bases and J by 10 bases, and 16 bases separated the two germline ends. Germline CDR1 is MNHNY and CDR2 is SVGAGI (reference sequence). CDR3 sequence (DNA): TGTGCCAGCAACAGTATTGGATCCGGAAAACTGTTTTTT. It translates to CASNSIGSGKLFF.

The genes are TRBV7-3 and TRBJ1-3; D is possibly TRBD1 (5 bases). The ends were cut back, 5 bases at V and 4 bases at J, with 9 bases in the middle. The CDR3 runs 13 residues. Germline V gives CDR1 SGHTA, CDR2 FQGTGA. The CDR3 coding sequence is TGTGCCAGCAGCGACAGATCGGGAAACACCATATATTTT. This codes for CASSDRSGNTIYF.

The CDR3 sequence is CASSLDQGGRGYTF. The CDR3 DNA is TGTGCCAGCAGCTTAGATCAGGGCGGCAGGGGCTACACCTTC. The rearrangement joins TRBV11-2 to TRBJ1-2; perhaps TRBD1 as D (5 bases). V was shortened by 0 bases and J by 8 bases, with 13 bases between the two germline ends. The CDR3 sequence is 14 residues long. Germline lookup yields CDR1 SGHAT and CDR2 FQNNGV.

V gene TRBV6-1 combines with J gene TRBJ1-2; D gene unclear. CDR1 MNHNS and CDR2 SASEGT come from the germline V gene. V was clipped by 6 bases and J by 5 bases, with 10 bases between them. This CDR3 has 12 amino acids. Here the CDR3 DNA reads TGTGCCAGCAGCTCAGCGCTATATGGCTACACCTTC. Its translation: CASSSALYGYTF.

The chain links TRBV7-4 to TRBJ1-5; 7 nucleotides agree with TRBD1. Germline values: CDR1 SGHVT, CDR2 SQSDAQ. The J segment lost 3 bases and the V segment lost 5 bases, leaving 4 bases of the junction unmatched. The CDR3 totals 14 residues. CDR3 residues: CASSPGQANQPQHF. CDR3 bases: TGTGCCAGCAGCCCTGGACAGGCCAATCAGCCCCAGCATTTT.

This chain links TRBV7-8 with TRBJ2-7; 8 nucleotides match TRBD1. The V gene's germline CDR1 is SGHVS and CDR2 FQNEAQ. The CDR3 contains 15 residues. V shed 4 bases and J 3 bases; nucleotides not matched to a gene: 8. In DNA, the CDR3 is TGTGCCAGCAGCTCCCAGTCCGGGACAGGCTACGAGCAGTACTTC. This encodes CASSSQSGTGYEQYF.